The clone carrying this T cell receptor (beta chain) was observed a handful of times. The CDR3 covers 14 residues. The germline V gene encodes CDR1 MNHNY and CDR2 SVGAGI (reference sequence). V lost 4 bases to trimming and J lost 2 bases, with 12 bases between them. The sample originates from a study of early T cells in non-severe SARS-CoV-2 infection. TCRdb called the 5' RACE reads again in MiXCR, with one record for every CDR3 protein. Altogether 54,000 or so distinct CDR3 sequences are present, over 5% being singletons, with the ten largest covering 6.8%. This sequence was found in an adult who was a healthcare worker with PCR-confirmed SARS-CoV-2 infection or an uninfected control (not recorded which). The chain has TRBV6-6 and TRBJ2-7; D remains ambiguous. The material sequenced was whole blood. The CDR3 nucleotides are TGTGCCAGCAGTTCGTCCGGACGGACCTACGAGCAGTACTTC. Translated, it gives CASSSSGRTYEQYF.